A single sample is the source of the 25 T cell receptor beta chains below, sequenced in a study of beta chain features in type 1 diabetes. Sequencing targeted expressed TCRB transcripts, as all isolated RNA had been reverse transcribed. Only in-frame clones appear in the TCRdb table, and some are missing; sequencing was by immunoSEQ multiplex PCR. The sample shows nearly 350,000 clones, under 8.5% of them seen only once. The source material was central memory CD4+ T cells from blood. These receptors all stem from a woman aged 18-29 years in good health.

On this clone: Other DNA sequences in this specimen translate into the identical CDR3. The chain links TRBV4-2 to TRBJ2-3; no firm D call. Trimming cost V 1 base and J 0 bases, with 8 bases left between them. This CDR3 spans 15 amino acids. Germline V gene lookup returns CDR1 LGHNA and CDR2 YNFKEQ. CDR3 region: CASSQVSASTDTQYF. Written as DNA, the CDR3 is TGTGCCAGCAGCCAAGTGTCGGCAAGCACAGATACGCAGTATTTT.

On this clone: The same CDR3 is also encoded by other DNA sequences in this sample. This chain connects TRBV18 to TRBJ2-5; D unclear. Trimming stripped 2 bases from V and 3 bases from J, with 7 bases between. The CDR3 length is 13 residues. Looked up from germline, CDR1 is KGHSH and CDR2 is LQKENI. The CDR3 nucleotides read TGTGCCAGCTCACCAGGGTCAGAAGAGACCCAGTACTTC. This encodes CASSPGSEETQYF.

A few counts support this clone. The chain combines TRBV19 with TRBJ2-3, with TRBD2 matching over 12 bases. The V gene end was trimmed by 5 bases and the J gene end by 4 bases; junction bases not matched to a gene: 10. The CDR3 covers 17 residues. Germline V CDR1 and CDR2: LNHDA, SQIVND (reference sequence). CDR3: CASSPRRLAGEADTQYF. The CDR3 DNA reads TGTGCCAGTAGTCCAAGAAGACTAGCGGGAGAAGCAGATACGCAGTATTTT.

V is TRBV10-1 and J is TRBJ2-1, with D possibly being TRBD2 (6 bases). The CDR3 runs 15 residues. The germline V and J ends were trimmed by 3 bases and 7 bases, with 16 bases remaining between them. Germline V gene lookup returns CDR1 WNHNN and CDR2 SYGVQD (reference sequence). CDR3 loop: CASSETIGGPNEQFF. The CDR3, as DNA: TGCGCCAGCAGTGAAACTATCGGAGGGCCGAATGAGCAGTTCTTC.

This clone appeared a few times. The V and J genes are TRBV7-6 and TRBJ2-5, with 9 nucleotides matching TRBD2. CDR1 and CDR2 (germline): SGHVS, FNYEAQ. Germline trimming cut 6 bases from V and 5 bases from J; bases unmatched to any gene: 10. The CDR3 consists of 15 residues. CDR3 residues: CASSPETSGLETQYF. In DNA form, the CDR3 reads TGTGCCAGCAGTCCTGAGACTAGCGGACTGGAGACCCAGTACTTC.

The genes are TRBV5-1 and TRBJ2-7, with D possibly matching TRBD1 (5 bases). V dropped 0 bases and J dropped 5 bases, with 9 bases sitting between them. Germline values: CDR1 SGHRS, CDR2 YFSETQ. The CDR3 is made up of 13 amino acids. In nucleotides, the CDR3 is TGCGCCAGCAGCTTGGCCAGGGAAGACGAGCAGTACTTC. This encodes CASSLAREDEQYF.

This chain uses TRBV7-2 with TRBJ2-3, with 7 bases matching TRBD1. The CDR3 contains 16 residues. The trim removed 2 bases at V and 2 bases at J, leaving 7 bases unmatched. CDR1 and CDR2 (germline): SGHTA, FQGNSA. CDR3 in DNA: TGTGCCAGCAGCTTAATGTCGGGACAGCTCACAGATACGCAGTATTTT. Translated, it gives CASSLMSGQLTDTQYF.

This rearrangement joins TRBV2 to TRBJ2-7, with D hard to call. The CDR3 extends over 15 amino acids. The V gene's germline CDR1 is SNHLY and CDR2 FYNNEI. V was clipped by 3 bases and J by 0 bases, with 12 bases between them. The CDR3 DNA sequence: TGTGCCAGCAGTGACATAGGGTTTAGCTCCTACGAGCAGTACTTC. This encodes CASSDIGFSSYEQYF.

The table lists this clone with a few counts. V usage is TRBV2 and J usage is TRBJ1-2; D is perhaps TRBD1 (5 bases). CDR3 length equals 15 residues. Germline assignment: CDR1 SNHLY and CDR2 FYNNEI. Trimming pared 6 bases from V and 1 base from J, leaving 15 bases between. CDR3 in DNA: TGTGCCAGCAGACCAGGGTCGGAACTTAACTATGGCTACACCTTC. Amino acid sequence: CASRPGSELNYGYTF.

The chain carries TRBV2 and TRBJ2-2; a weak D match, TRBD1 (6 bases). Trimming stripped 5 bases from V and 4 bases from J, with 14 bases between. Germline V gene lookup returns CDR1 SNHLY and CDR2 FYNNEI. CDR3 length: 15 amino acids. The DNA of the CDR3 is TGTGCCAGCAGTCCACCGGGACACATCACCGGGGAGCTGTTTTTT. Translated, it gives CASSPPGHITGELFF.

There are a few counts of this clone. This chain joins TRBV5-4 and TRBJ2-1; 7 nucleotides line up with TRBD2. Trimming removed 1 base from V and 2 bases from J; junction bases left unmatched: 6. This CDR3 is built from 16 residues. Germline CDR1 reads SGHNT; CDR2 reads YYREEE (reference sequence). The CDR3 sequence: CASSLSLSGAYNEQFF. The CDR3 coding sequence is TGTGCCAGCAGCTTGTCTCTGAGCGGGGCCTACAATGAGCAGTTCTTC.

In this sample, this clone turned up many times. V gene TRBV21-1 combines with J gene TRBJ2-3; the D call in the table, TRBD1, was not verified against the DNA. TRBV21-1 is listed as a pseudogene. This CDR3 is built from 13 residues. For the CDR3, the DNA is TGTGCCAGCAGCCAGGCGAGCACAGATACGCAGTATTTT. Protein product: CASSQASTDTQYF.

The sample holds a few counts of this clone. The gene calls are TRBV7-3 and TRBJ2-7; 10 nucleotides align to TRBD1. V trimming: 5 bases; J trimming: 6 bases; junction bases outside the gene matches: 7. CDR3 length: 14 residues. Per the germline V gene, CDR1 is SGHTA and CDR2 is FQGTGA. CDR3 protein: CASSAGQGQGEQYF. The CDR3 region has the DNA TGTGCCAGCAGCGCGGGACAGGGGCAAGGCGAGCAGTACTTC.

This clone was seen a handful of times. The chain employs TRBV5-1 and TRBJ2-3; 8 bases are shared with TRBD1. The germline V gene encodes CDR1 SGHRS and CDR2 YFSETQ. Unmatched junction bases numbered 6, after V lost 3 bases and J lost 3 bases. This CDR3 region has 15 residues. In DNA form, the CDR3 reads TGCGCCAGCAGCTCCACAGGGGGGAGGACAGATACGCAGTATTTT. Amino acids: CASSSTGGRTDTQYF. Supplemented by reference TRBV5-1 and TRBJ2-3, the full variable domain reads KAGVTQTPRYLIKTRGQQVTLSCSPISGHRSVSWYQQTPGQGLQFLFEYFSETQRNKGNFPGRFSGRQFSNSRSEMNVSTLELGDSALYLCASSSTGGRTDTQYFGPGTRLTVL.

This clone has more than one count but fewer than ten. CDR3 DNA sequence: TGTGCCAGCAGCTTGACCCGATCGAACACCGGGGAGCTGTTTTTT. Translated, it gives CASSLTRSNTGELFF. The V gene is TRBV2, the J gene TRBJ2-2; no reliable D call. This CDR3 region has 15 residues. From germline, CDR1 is SNHLY and CDR2 FYNNEI. V lost 6 bases to trimming and J lost 0 bases, with 11 bases between them. Full variable domain (rest looked up from reference TRBV2 and TRBJ2-2): EPEVTQTPSHQVTQMGQEVILRCVPISNHLYFYWYRQILGQKVEFLVSFYNNEISEKSEIFDDQFSVERPDGSNFTLKIRSTKLEDSAMYFCASSLTRSNTGELFFGEGSRLTVL.

The chain carries TRBV7-9 and TRBJ2-1; 8 bases agree with TRBD2. CDR3 size: 15 residues. V was pared by 5 bases and J by 5 bases, with 8 bases of the junction left unmatched. Looked up from germline, CDR1 is SEHNR and CDR2 is FQNEAQ (reference sequence). For the CDR3, the DNA is TGTGCCAGCAGCCCCAGCGGGAGTAGAAACAATGAGCAGTTCTTC. Its translation is CASSPSGSRNNEQFF.

This chain connects TRBV2 to TRBJ2-7; D remains ambiguous. The germline V and J ends were trimmed by 5 bases and 1 base, with 9 bases remaining between them. This CDR3 is built from 13 residues. Germline CDR1 is SNHLY and CDR2 is FYNNEI. CDR3 residues: CASSPDRSYEQYF. The CDR3 nucleotides are TGTGCCAGCAGTCCGGACCGGTCCTACGAGCAGTACTTC. The variable domain in full, completed from reference TRBV2 and TRBJ2-7, reads EPEVTQTPSHQVTQMGQEVILRCVPISNHLYFYWYRQILGQKVEFLVSFYNNEISEKSEIFDDQFSVERPDGSNFTLKIRSTKLEDSAMYFCASSPDRSYEQYFGPGTRLTVT.

The V gene is TRBV14, the J gene TRBJ2-5; tentative D call: TRBD2 (6 bases). Per germline, CDR1 SGHDN and CDR2 FVKESK. The CDR3 is 18 amino acids. Trimming took 2 bases from V and 4 from J, leaving 23 bases between them. For the CDR3, the DNA is TGTGCCAGCAGCCAACCGAAACCGGGACTCTGGTTCGGAGAGACCCAGTACTTC. Encoded protein: CASSQPKPGLWFGETQYF.

This clone turned up a few times. V and J are TRBV2 and TRBJ1-5, with 10 bases matching TRBD1. This CDR3 spans 13 amino acids. Germline loops: CDR1 SNHLY, CDR2 FYNNEI. CDR3 DNA sequence: TGTGCAAAGGGACAGGGGACGGATCAGCCCCAGCATTTT. Protein sequence: CAKGQGTDQPQHF.

The rearrangement links TRBV27 to TRBJ1-2, with D unresolved. Germline-derived CDR1 and CDR2 are MNHEY and SMNVEV (reference sequence). With 2 bases removed from V and 4 bases from J, the gap between germline ends came to 11 bases. CDR3 length: 14 residues. The CDR3 loop is CASSLKGSSYGYTF. The DNA of the CDR3 is TGTGCCAGCAGTTTAAAGGGTTCGAGCTATGGCTACACCTTC.

This clone was detected a few times. The chain links TRBV4-3 to TRBJ1-4; D unclear. The length of the CDR3 is 15 residues. Looked up from germline, CDR1 is LGHNA and CDR2 is YSLEER. V was trimmed by 0 bases and J by 4 bases, leaving 9 bases between them. The CDR3 spells CASSQDPGFNEKLFF. CDR3 bases: TGCGCCAGCAGCCAAGATCCAGGATTTAATGAAAAACTGTTTTTT.

The V call is TRBV15, the J call TRBJ2-7; the D call may be TRBD1 or TRBD2 (5 bases each). CDR1 is LNHNV and CDR2 is YYDKDF in the germline V gene (reference sequence). With 1 base removed from V and 0 bases from J, the gap between germline ends came to 10 bases. The CDR3 sequence is 15 residues long. The CDR3 coding sequence is TGTGCCACCAGCAGAGGGGACGGAAACTCCTACGAGCAGTACTTC. Translation: CATSRGDGNSYEQYF.

This rearrangement joins TRBV5-1 to TRBJ1-1; D call uncertain. From germline, CDR1 is SGHRS and CDR2 YFSETQ. Trimming cost V 5 bases and J 0 bases, with 8 bases left between them. The CDR3 is 13 residues long. The chain's CDR3 is CASRNGLNTEAFF. In DNA form, the CDR3 reads TGCGCCAGCAGGAACGGACTGAACACTGAAGCTTTCTTT. Full variable domain (rest looked up from reference TRBV5-1 and TRBJ1-1): KAGVTQTPRYLIKTRGQQVTLSCSPISGHRSVSWYQQTPGQGLQFLFEYFSETQRNKGNFPGRFSGRQFSNSRSEMNVSTLELGDSALYLCASRNGLNTEAFFGQGTRLTVV.

V usage is TRBV4-1 and J usage is TRBJ1-2, with D unresolved. Trimming cost V 0 bases and J 5 bases, with 10 bases left between them. This CDR3 is 14 amino acids long. Germline V gene data show CDR1 as MGHRA and CDR2 as YSYEKL. Here the CDR3 reads CASSQELTLYGYTF. CDR3 sequence (DNA): TGCGCCAGCAGCCAAGAACTTACTCTTTATGGCTACACCTTC.

This sequence joins TRBV10-3 and TRBJ2-1; 10 bases align to TRBD2. The CDR3 has 14 amino acids. The germline V gene encodes CDR1 ENHRY and CDR2 SYGVKD. V trimming: 5 bases; J trimming: 2 bases; junction bases outside the gene matches: 0. DNA for the CDR3: TGTGCCATCAGTAGCGGGAGGGCCTACAATGAGCAGTTCTTC. The encoded protein is CAISSGRAYNEQFF.